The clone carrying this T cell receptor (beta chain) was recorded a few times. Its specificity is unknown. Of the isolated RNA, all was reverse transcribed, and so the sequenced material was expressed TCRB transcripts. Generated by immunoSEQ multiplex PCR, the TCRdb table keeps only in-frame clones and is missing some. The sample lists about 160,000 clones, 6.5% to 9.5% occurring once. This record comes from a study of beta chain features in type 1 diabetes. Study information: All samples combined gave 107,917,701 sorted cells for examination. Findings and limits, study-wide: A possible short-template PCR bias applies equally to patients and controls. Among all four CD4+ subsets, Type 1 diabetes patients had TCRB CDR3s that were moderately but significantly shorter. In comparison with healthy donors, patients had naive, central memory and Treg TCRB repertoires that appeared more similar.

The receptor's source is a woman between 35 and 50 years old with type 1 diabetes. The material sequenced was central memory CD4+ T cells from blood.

Written as DNA, the CDR3 is TGTGCCAGCAGCTCGGACAGAAATCAGCCCCAGCATTTT. It encodes CASSSDRNQPQHF. This rearrangement joins TRBV7-2 to TRBJ1-5; TRBD1 is a possible D gene (6 bases). The CDR3 consists of 13 residues. V was clipped by 4 bases and J by 4 bases, with 8 bases between them. Germline V gene sequence: CDR1 SGHTA, CDR2 FQGNSA.